The 3 T cell receptor beta chains below all came from one sample that was sequenced in a study of T cell changes during pregnancy in multiple sclerosis. Sequencing used immunoSEQ multiplex PCR; TCRdb keeps in-frame clones, though not all of them. The data contain 60,000 to 85,000 clones, 91% of them seen just once; the ten biggest clones take up approximately 2.4%. This material consisted of peripheral blood, taken in the first trimester of pregnancy. Receptor source: a female donor with multiple sclerosis, enrolled in a pregnancy study.

This chain joins TRBV27 and TRBJ2-1, with 10 positions matching TRBD2. Per the germline V gene, CDR1 is MNHEY and CDR2 is SMNVEV (reference sequence). Trimming took 0 bases from V and 8 from J; bases not matched to a gene: 4. The CDR3 length is 15 residues. In DNA form, the CDR3 reads TGTGCCAGCAGTTTATCTGCTAGCGGGAGCTATGAGCAGTTCTTC. Translation: CASSLSASGSYEQFF.

In DNA form, the CDR3 reads TGTGCCAGCAGCTTGCAGGGAACTGGAAACACCATATATTTT. Amino acids: CASSLQGTGNTIYF. This chain links TRBV5-6 with TRBJ1-3, with D perhaps TRBD1 (5 bases). This CDR3 has 14 residues. Trimming cost V 1 base and J 2 bases, with 7 bases left between them. Germline V lookup: CDR1 SGHDT, CDR2 YYEEEE.

The J gene is TRBJ1-3, the V gene TRBV19; no reliable D call. Germline V CDR1 and CDR2: LNHDA, SQIVND (reference sequence). The CDR3 contains 15 residues. V lost 3 bases, J lost 0 bases, and 9 bases lay in between. The CDR3 protein is CASSIRGPSGNTIYF. The CDR3 nucleotides are TGTGCCAGTAGTATCCGTGGGCCCTCTGGAAACACCATATATTTT.